This T cell receptor (beta chain) was recorded in a study of blood T cell repertoires in COVID-19. Study-level information: From the United States, Italy and Spain came samples of acute and convalescent COVID-19. T cells, B-cell-depleted T cells, or PBMCs provided the cDNA or gDNA that served as material.

In the source study's methods: From reference gene primer amplification, estimates of nucleated cell counts were derived. Clones were sequenced by immunoSEQ multiplex PCR, and TCRdb holds only the in-frame ones, with some missing. V and J calls plus clone size are reproduced from that table; the DNA served to infer D and trimming. This table has roughly 350,000 clones, around 87% appearing once. This TCR derives from a woman in her fifties or sixties with active or convalescent COVID-19. Source material: peripheral blood.

The DNA for the CDR3 is TGTGCCAGCAGCCAAGGAGCAGGGGGACCCAATCAGCCCCAGCATTTT. It encodes CASSQGAGGPNQPQHF. The J gene is TRBJ1-5, the V gene TRBV3-1 (or the pseudogene TRBV3-2), with TRBD1 matching 7 bases. There are 16 residues in the CDR3. Germline CDR1 and CDR2: LGHDT and YNNKEL (reference sequence). V was pared by 1 base and J by 3 bases, with 6 bases of the junction left unmatched.